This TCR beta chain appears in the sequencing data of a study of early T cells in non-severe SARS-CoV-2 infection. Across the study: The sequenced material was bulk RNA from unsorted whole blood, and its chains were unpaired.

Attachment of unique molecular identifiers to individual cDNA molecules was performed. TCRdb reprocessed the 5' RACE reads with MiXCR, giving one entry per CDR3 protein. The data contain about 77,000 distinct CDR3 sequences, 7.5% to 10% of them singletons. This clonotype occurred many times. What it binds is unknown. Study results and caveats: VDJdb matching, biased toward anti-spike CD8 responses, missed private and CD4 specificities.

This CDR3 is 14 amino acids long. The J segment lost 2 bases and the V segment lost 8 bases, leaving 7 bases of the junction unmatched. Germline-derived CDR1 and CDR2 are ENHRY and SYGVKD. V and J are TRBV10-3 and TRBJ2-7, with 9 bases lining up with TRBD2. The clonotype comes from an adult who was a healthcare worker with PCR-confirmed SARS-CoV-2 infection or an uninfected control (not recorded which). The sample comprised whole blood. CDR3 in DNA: TGTGCCATCTCACGGGCGGGAGGGCCCTACGAGCAGTACTTC. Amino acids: CAISRAGGPYEQYF.